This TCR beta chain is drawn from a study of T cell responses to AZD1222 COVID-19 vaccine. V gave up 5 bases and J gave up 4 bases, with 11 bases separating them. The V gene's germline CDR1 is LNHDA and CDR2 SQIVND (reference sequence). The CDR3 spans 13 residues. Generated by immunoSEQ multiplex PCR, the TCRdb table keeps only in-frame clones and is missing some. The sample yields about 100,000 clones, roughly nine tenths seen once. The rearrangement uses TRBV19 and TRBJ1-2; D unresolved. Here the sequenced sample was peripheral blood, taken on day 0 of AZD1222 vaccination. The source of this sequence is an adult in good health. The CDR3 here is CASSLEGSYGYTF. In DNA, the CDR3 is TGTGCCAGTAGTCTTGAGGGCTCCTATGGCTACACCTTC.